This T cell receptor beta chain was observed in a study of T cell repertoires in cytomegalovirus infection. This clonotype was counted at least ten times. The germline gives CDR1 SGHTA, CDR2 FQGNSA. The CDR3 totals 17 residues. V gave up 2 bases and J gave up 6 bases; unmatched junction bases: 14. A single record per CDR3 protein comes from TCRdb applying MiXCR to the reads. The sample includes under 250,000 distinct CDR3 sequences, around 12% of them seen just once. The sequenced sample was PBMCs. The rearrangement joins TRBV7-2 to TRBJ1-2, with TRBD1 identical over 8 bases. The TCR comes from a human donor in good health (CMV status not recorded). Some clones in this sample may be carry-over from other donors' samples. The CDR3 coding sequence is TGTGCCAGCAGCTTAAGGCCAGGGGGCGCAGGGAACGATGGCTACACCTTC. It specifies CASSLRPGGAGNDGYTF.